This T cell receptor (beta chain) was identified in a study of T cells in localized non-small cell lung cancer. Produced via immunoSEQ multiplex PCR; TCRdb's table is partial and in-frame only. This table has roughly 70,000 clones, approximately 87% appearing once. Deletions cut 4 bases from V and 0 bases from J, with 7 bases between. The germline V gene encodes CDR1 SGHKS and CDR2 YYEKEE (reference sequence). The CDR3 runs to 13 residues. Study-level findings and limits: Clonality peaked in uninvolved adjacent lung rather than tumor. In adjacent lung appeared a median around 57 of the top 100 tumor clones. Higher blood T cell density tracked longer overall survival.

In regard to this clone: Its antigen is currently unknown.

This sequence was found in a male donor at least 60 years old with stage III squamous cell lung carcinoma. The chain links TRBV5-5 to TRBJ1-1; D is unclear. The specimen was peripheral blood, collected before any cancer treatment. The CDR3: CASSLAVNTEAFF. The CDR3 region has the DNA TGTGCCAGCAGCCTGGCCGTGAACACTGAAGCTTTCTTT.